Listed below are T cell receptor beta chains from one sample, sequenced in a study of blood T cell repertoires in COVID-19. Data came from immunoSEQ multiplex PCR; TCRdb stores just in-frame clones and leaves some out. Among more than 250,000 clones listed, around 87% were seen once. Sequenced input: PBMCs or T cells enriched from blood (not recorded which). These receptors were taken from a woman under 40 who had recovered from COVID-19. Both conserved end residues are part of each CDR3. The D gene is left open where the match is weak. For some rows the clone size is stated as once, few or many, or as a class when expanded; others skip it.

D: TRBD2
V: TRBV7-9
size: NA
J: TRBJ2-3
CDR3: CASSPYWRGARPTVDTQYF
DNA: TGTGCCAGCAGCCCCTACTGGCGGGGGGCCCGGCCGACAGTGGATACGCAGTATTTT

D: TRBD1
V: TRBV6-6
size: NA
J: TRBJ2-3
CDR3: CASSSATGGTDTQYF
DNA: TGTGCCAGCAGTTCGGCGACAGGGGGCACAGATACGCAGTATTTT

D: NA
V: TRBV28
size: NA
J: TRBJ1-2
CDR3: CASSSIYGYTF
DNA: TGTGCCAGCAGCTCTATTTATGGCTACACCTTC

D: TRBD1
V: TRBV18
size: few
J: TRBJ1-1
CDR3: CASSPRQGNTEAFF
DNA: TGTGCCAGCTCACCAAGACAGGGAAACACTGAAGCTTTCTTT

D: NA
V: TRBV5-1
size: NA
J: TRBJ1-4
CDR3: CASSTTGWDEKLFF
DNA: TGCGCCAGCAGTACAACAGGCTGGGATGAAAAACTGTTTTTT

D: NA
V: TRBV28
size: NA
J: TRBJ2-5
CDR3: CASRRSRDTYQETQYF
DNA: TGTGCCAGCAGGCGCTCCCGGGACACCTACCAAGAGACCCAGTACTTC

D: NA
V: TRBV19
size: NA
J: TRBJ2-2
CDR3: CASSIGGPLGLFF
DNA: TGTGCCAGTAGTATCGGGGGGCCGCTGGGGCTGTTTTTT

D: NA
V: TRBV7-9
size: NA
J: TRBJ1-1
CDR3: CASALAGLTEAFF
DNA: TGTGCCAGCGCTTTAGCAGGGCTCACTGAAGCTTTCTTT

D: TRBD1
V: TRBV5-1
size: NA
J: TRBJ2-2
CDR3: CASSLTPGGTGELFF
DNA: TGCGCCAGCAGCTTGACTCCAGGGGGAACCGGGGAGCTGTTTTTT

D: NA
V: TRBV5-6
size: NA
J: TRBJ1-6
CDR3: CASSPGQTYNSPLHF
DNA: TGTGCCAGCAGCCCAGGACAGACTTATAATTCACCCCTCCACTTT

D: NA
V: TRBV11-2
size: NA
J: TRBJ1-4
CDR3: CASSPGFEDEKLFF
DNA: TGTGCCAGCAGCCCAGGGTTTGAGGATGAAAAACTGTTTTTT

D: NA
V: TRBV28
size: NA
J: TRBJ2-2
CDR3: CASSLPPGELFF
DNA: TGTGCCAGCAGCCTTCCCCCCGGGGAGCTGTTTTTT

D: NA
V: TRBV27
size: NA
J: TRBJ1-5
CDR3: CASSPRQVSNQPQHF
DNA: TGTGCCAGCAGCCCCCGACAGGTTAGCAATCAGCCCCAGCATTTT

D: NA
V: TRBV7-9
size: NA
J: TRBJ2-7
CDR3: CASSLLGHGAGEQYF
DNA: TGTGCCAGCAGCCTCCTCGGGCACGGGGCGGGGGAGCAGTACTTC

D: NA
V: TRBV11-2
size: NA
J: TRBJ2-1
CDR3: CASSLENRDEQFF
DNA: TGTGCCAGCAGCTTAGAAAACAGGGACGAGCAGTTCTTC

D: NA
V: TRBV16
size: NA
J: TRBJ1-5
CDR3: CASSQSLAQPQHF
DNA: TGTGCCAGCAGCCAATCACTCGCTCAGCCCCAGCATTTT

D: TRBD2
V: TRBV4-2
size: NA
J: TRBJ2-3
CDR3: CASSQAGGGAWDTQYF
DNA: TGTGCCAGCAGCCAAGCTGGCGGGGGGGCCTGGGATACGCAGTATTTT

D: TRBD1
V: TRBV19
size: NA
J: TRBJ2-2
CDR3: CATPGGMGGELFF
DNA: TGTGCCACTCCAGGGGGCATGGGCGGGGAGCTGTTTTTT

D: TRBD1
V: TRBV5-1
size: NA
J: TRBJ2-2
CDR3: CASSLGQGRGELFF
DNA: TGCGCCAGCAGCTTGGGACAGGGGAGAGGGGAGCTGTTTTTT

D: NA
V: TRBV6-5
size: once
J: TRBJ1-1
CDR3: CASSYSGGKGNTEAFF
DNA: TGTGCCAGCAGTTACTCAGGGGGAAAAGGGAACACTGAAGCTTTCTTT

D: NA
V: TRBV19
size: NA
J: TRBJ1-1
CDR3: CASSTLPTQVNTEAFF
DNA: TGTGCCAGTAGTACTCTTCCAACACAGGTGAACACTGAAGCTTTCTTT

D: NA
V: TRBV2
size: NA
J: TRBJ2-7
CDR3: CASSREQGVGSYEQYF
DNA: TGTGCCAGCAGTCGAGAACAGGGTGTCGGGTCCTACGAGCAGTACTTC

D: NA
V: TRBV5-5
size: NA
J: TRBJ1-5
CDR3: CASSLAQASNQPQHF
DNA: TGTGCCAGCAGCTTGGCTCAGGCAAGCAATCAGCCCCAGCATTTT

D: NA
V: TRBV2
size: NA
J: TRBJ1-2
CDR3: CASRRVGYGYTF
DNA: TGTGCCAGCAGGAGGGTGGGGTATGGCTACACCTTC

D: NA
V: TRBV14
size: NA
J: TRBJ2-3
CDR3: CASSGGLTDTQYF
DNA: TGTGCCAGCAGCGGGGGACTCACAGATACGCAGTATTTT

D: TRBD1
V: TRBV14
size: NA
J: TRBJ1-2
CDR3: CASSQSTGAAGYTF
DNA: TGTGCCAGCAGCCAATCGACAGGGGCGGCTGGCTACACCTTC

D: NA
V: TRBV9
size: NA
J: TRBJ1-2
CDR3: CASGGYYGYTF
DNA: TGTGCCAGCGGGGGGTACTATGGCTACACCTTC

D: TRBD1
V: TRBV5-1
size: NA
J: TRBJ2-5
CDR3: CASSLLGQGDGTQYF
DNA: TGCGCCAGCAGCTTGTTGGGACAGGGGGATGGAACCCAGTACTTC

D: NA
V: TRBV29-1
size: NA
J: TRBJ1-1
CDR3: CSGQRQNTEAFF
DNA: TGCAGTGGACAGAGACAGAACACTGAAGCTTTCTTT

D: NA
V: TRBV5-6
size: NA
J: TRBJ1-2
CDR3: CASSFSAGPNYGYTF
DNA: TGTGCCAGCAGCTTTTCGGCAGGGCCTAACTATGGCTACACCTTC

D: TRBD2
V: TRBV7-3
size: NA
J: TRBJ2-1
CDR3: CASSPTSGPYNEQFF
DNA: TGTGCCAGCAGCCCCACTAGCGGACCCTACAATGAGCAGTTCTTC

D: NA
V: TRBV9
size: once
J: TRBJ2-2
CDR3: CASSLSFKRSGALPGELFF
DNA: TGTGCCAGCAGCCTTTCCTTCAAGCGATCAGGGGCGCTTCCCGGGGAGCTGTTTTTT

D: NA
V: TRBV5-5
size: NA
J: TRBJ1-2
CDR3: CASSLGPGQNYGYTF
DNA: TGTGCCAGCAGCTTGGGTCCGGGTCAAAACTATGGCTACACCTTC

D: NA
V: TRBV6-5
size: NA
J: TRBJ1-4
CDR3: CASSTKGESEKLFF
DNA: TGTGCCAGCAGTACAAAGGGGGAGAGTGAAAAACTGTTTTTT

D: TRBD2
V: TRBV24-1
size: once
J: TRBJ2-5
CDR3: CATSDPGLAGGFQETQYF
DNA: TGTGCCACCAGTGACCCGGGACTAGCGGGAGGGTTTCAAGAGACCCAGTACTTC

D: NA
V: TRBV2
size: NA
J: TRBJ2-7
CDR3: CASSDPWKTPAVLDYEQYF
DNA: TGTGCCAGCAGTGATCCGTGGAAGACTCCCGCCGTGTTAGACTACGAGCAGTACTTC

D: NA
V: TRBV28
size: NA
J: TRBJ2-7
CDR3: CASQVHTSRAAYEQYF
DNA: TGTGCCAGCCAAGTTCACACGAGCAGGGCCGCCTACGAGCAGTACTTC

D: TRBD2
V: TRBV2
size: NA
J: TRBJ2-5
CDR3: CASSEESSGGALGSLYF
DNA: TGTGCCAGCAGTGAAGAATCCAGCGGGGGGGCCTTGGGGTCTTTATACTTC

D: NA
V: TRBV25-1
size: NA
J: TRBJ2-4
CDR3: CASSVSSVLGDIQYF
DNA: TGTGCCAGCAGTGTCAGCTCCGTCCTCGGGGACATTCAGTACTTC

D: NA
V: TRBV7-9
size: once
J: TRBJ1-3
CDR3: CASSSQGGSGNTIYF
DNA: TGTGCCAGCAGCTCCCAGGGAGGCTCTGGAAACACCATATATTTT

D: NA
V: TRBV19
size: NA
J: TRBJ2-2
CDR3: CASSVGQRNTGELFF
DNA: TGTGCCAGTAGTGTAGGACAGAGGAACACCGGGGAGCTGTTTTTT

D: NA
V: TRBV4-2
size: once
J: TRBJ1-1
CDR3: CASSPEAGEVNTEAFF
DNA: TGTGCCAGCAGCCCTGAGGCCGGGGAGGTGAACACTGAAGCTTTCTTT